This T cell receptor (beta chain) was observed in a study of blood T cell repertoires in COVID-19. Study-wide background: COVID-19 samples, acute and convalescent, were from the United States, Italy and Spain. The analysed material was cDNA or gDNA that came from T cells, B-cell-depleted T cells, or PBMCs.

Study processing details: From reference gene primer amplification, estimates of nucleated cell counts were derived. Produced via immunoSEQ multiplex PCR; TCRdb's table is partial and in-frame only. That table gives V, J and clone size, and the DNA gave D and trimming. The sample includes about 88,000 clones, around 78% of them seen just once. The CDR3 extends over 12 amino acids. Trimming took 4 bases from V and 6 from J, leaving 10 bases between them. This TCR was recovered from a human donor in a cohort sampled during active COVID-19. Sample: peripheral blood. The chain couples TRBV12-3 or TRBV12-4 to TRBJ2-7; TRBD1 might be the D (5 bases). CDR3 sequence: CASSSRVTEQYF. DNA of the CDR3: TGTGCCAGCAGTTCCAGGGTAACCGAGCAGTACTTC.